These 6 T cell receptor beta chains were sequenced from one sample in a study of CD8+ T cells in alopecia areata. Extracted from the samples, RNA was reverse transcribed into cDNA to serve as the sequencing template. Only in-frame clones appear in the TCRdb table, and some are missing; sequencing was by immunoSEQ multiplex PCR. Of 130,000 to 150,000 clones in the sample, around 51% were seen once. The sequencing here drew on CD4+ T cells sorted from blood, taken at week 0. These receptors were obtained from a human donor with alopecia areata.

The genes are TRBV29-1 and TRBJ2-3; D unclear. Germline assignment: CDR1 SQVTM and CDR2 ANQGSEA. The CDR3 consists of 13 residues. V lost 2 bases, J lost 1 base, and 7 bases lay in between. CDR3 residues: CSVENGGTDTQYF. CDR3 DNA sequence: TGCAGCGTTGAAAATGGGGGCACAGATACGCAGTATTTT.

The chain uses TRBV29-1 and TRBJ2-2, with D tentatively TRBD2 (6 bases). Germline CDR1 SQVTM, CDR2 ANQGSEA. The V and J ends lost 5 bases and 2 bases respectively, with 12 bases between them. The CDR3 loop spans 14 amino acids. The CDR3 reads CSVLGLTNTGELFF. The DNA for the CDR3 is TGCAGCGTTTTAGGACTAACAAACACCGGGGAGCTGTTTTTT.

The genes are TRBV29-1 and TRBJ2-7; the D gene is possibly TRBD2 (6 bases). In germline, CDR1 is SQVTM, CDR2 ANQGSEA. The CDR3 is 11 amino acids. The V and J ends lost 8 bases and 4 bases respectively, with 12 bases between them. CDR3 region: CSTRRDYEQYF. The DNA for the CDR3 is TGCAGCACCAGGAGGGATTACGAGCAGTACTTC.

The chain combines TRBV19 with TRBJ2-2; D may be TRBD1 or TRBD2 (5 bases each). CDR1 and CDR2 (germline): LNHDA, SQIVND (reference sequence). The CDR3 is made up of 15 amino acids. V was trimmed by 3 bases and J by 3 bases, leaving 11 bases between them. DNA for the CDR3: TGTGCCAGTAGTATTAACCAGGGAGACACCGGGGAGCTGTTTTTT. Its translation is CASSINQGDTGELFF.

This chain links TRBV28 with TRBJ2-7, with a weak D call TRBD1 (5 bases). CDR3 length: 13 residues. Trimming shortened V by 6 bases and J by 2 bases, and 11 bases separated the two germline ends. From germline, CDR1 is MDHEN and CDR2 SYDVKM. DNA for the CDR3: TGTGCCAGCAGAGCGACAGTGGCCTACGAGCAGTACTTC. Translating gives CASRATVAYEQYF. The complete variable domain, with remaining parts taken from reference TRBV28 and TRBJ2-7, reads DVKVTQSSRYLVKRTGEKVFLECVQDMDHENMFWYRQDPGLGLRLIYFSYDVKMKEKGDIPEGYSVSREKKERFSLILESASTNQTSMYLCASRATVAYEQYFGPGTRLTVT.

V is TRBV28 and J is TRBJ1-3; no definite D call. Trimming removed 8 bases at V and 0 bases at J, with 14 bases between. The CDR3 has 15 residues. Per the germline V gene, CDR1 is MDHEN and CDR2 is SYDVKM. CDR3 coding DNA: TGTGCCAGCTCGCAGGTCGTTACCTCTGGAAACACCATATATTTT. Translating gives CASSQVVTSGNTIYF.